This TCR beta chain came from a study of blood T cell repertoires in COVID-19. Study at large: Some COVID-19 samples were acute and others convalescent; all came from the United States, Italy and Spain. T cells, B-cell-depleted T cells, or PBMCs supplied cDNA or gDNA.

CDR1 and CDR2 (germline): MNHEY, SMNVEV (reference sequence). Deletions cut 1 base from V and 7 bases from J, with 16 bases between. The CDR3 sequence is 16 residues long. In the original processing: Estimates of nucleated cell counts were drawn from the amplification of reference gene primers. Libraries were prepared by immunoSEQ multiplex PCR; TCRdb keeps only in-frame clonotypes and omits some of them. V, J and clone size derive from that table, while D and trimming were established from the DNA sequence. The data contain more than 300,000 clones, about 83% of them singletons. Sequencing was done on a sample of peripheral blood. The chain joins TRBV27 to TRBJ1-4; D is ambiguous. The source is a woman aged 50 to 65 with acute or convalescent COVID-19. The CDR3 nucleotides read TGTGCCAGCAGTTTATACACGCCATCTCGGAGTGAAAAACTGTTTTTT. Protein: CASSLYTPSRSEKLFF.